This TCR beta chain came from a study of beta chain features in type 1 diabetes. Study-wide results and caveats: Among patients with Type 1 diabetes, TCRB CDR3s were moderately but significantly shorter in every one of the four CD4+ subsets. Patients and controls would share equally any PCR tilt toward shorter templates.

In its sample, this clone was seen a few times. Antigen: not known. This CDR3 has 13 residues. With 6 bases clipped from V and 4 bases from J, the junction kept 1 base outside the gene matches. Germline V lookup: CDR1 SNHLY, CDR2 FYNNEI. As every portion of the isolated RNA was reverse transcribed, the sequencing read expressed TCRB transcripts. Libraries were prepared by immunoSEQ multiplex PCR; TCRdb keeps only in-frame clonotypes and omits some of them. This table holds approximately 170,000 clones, approximately 8% found once. The rearrangement links TRBV2 to TRBJ1-2; 11 nucleotides align to TRBD1. The sequence was obtained from a middle-aged woman with type 1 diabetes. The sample taken for sequencing was central memory CD4+ T cells from blood. The CDR3 DNA reads TGTGCCAGCAGGGGGACAGGGGGCTATGGCTACACCTTC. It encodes CASRGTGGYGYTF. Full variable domain (remainder filled in from reference TRBV2 and TRBJ1-2): EPEVTQTPSHQVTQMGQEVILRCVPISNHLYFYWYRQILGQKVEFLVSFYNNEISEKSEIFDDQFSVERPDGSNFTLKIRSTKLEDSAMYFCASRGTGGYGYTFGSGTRLTVV.